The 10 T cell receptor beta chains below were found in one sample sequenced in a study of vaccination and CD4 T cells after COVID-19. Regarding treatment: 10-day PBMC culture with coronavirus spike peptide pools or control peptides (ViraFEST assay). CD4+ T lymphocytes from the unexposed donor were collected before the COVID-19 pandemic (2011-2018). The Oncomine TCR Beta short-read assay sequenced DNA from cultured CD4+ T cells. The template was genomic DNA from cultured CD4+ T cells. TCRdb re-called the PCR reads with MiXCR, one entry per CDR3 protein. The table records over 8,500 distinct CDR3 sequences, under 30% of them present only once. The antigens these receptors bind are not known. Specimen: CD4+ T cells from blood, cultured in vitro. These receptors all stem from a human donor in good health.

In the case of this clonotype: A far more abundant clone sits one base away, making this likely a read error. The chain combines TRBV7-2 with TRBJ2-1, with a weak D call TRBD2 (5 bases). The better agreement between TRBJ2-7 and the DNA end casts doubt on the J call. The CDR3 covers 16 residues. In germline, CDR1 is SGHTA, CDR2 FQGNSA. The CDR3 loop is CASSLGVDGLAHEQYF. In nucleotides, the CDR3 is TGTGCCAGCAGCTTAGGGGTCGACGGACTCGCCCACGAGCAGTACTTC.

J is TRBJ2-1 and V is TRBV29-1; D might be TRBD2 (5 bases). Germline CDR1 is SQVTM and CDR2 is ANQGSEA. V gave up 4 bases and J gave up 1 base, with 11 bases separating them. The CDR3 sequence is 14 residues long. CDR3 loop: CSVVVGASYNEQFF. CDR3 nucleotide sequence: TGCAGCGTTGTGGTGGGAGCTTCCTACAATGAGCAGTTCTTC.

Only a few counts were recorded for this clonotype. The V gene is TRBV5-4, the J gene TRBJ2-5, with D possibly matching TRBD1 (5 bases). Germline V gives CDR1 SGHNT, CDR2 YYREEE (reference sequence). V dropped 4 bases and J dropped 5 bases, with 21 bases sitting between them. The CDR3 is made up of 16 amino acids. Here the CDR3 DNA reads TGTGCCAGCAGCCACAAGGGCAGGGATCTTCAGGAGACCCAGTACTTC. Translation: CASSHKGRDLQETQYF.

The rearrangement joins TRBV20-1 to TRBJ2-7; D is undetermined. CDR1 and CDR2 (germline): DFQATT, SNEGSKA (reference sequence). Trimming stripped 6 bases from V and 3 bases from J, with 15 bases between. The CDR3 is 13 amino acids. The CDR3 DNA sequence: TGCAGTGCGTATGACCATAGGCGCTACGAGCAGTACTTC. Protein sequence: CSAYDHRRYEQYF.

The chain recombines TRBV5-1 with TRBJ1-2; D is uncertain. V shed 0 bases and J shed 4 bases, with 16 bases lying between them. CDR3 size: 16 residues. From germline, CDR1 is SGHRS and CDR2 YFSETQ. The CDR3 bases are TGCGCCAGCAGCTTGGGCAGCCTAGCAGCTTTCTATGGCTACACCTTC. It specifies CASSLGSLAAFYGYTF.

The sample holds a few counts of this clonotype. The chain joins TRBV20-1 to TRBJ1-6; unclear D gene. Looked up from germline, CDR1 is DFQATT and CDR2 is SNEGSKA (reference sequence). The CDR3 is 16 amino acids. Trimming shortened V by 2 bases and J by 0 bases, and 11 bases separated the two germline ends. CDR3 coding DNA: TGCAGTGCTAGAAATAGAGGGAGCTCCTATAATTCACCCCTCCACTTT. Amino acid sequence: CSARNRGSSYNSPLHF.

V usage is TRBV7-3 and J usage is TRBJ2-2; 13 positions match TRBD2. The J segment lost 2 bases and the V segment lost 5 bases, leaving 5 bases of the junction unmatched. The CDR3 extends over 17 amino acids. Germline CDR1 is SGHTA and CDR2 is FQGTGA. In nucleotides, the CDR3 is TGTGCCAGCAGCATTGGACTAGCGGGAGCCAACACCGGGGAGCTGTTTTTT. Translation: CASSIGLAGANTGELFF.

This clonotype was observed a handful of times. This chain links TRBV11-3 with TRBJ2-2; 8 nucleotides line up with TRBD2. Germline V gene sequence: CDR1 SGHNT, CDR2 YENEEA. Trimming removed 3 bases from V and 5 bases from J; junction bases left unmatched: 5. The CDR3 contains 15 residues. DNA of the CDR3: TGTGCCAGCAGCTTCGGGGCTAGCGGGACCGGGGAGCTGTTTTTT. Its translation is CASSFGASGTGELFF.

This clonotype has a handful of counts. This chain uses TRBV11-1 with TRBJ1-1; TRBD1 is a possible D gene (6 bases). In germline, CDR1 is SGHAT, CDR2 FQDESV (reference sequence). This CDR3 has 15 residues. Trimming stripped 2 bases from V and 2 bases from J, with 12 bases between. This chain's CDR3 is CASSLMPGANTEAFF. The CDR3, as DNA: TGTGCCAGCAGCTTAATGCCAGGGGCCAACACTGAAGCTTTCTTT.

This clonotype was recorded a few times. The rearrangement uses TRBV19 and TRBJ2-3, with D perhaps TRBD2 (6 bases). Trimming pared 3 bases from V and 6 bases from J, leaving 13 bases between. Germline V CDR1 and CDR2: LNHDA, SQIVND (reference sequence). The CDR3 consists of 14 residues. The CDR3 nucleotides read TGTGCCAGTAGTATGCAGGGCGCGGGGGATACGCAGTATTTT. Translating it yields CASSMQGAGDTQYF.